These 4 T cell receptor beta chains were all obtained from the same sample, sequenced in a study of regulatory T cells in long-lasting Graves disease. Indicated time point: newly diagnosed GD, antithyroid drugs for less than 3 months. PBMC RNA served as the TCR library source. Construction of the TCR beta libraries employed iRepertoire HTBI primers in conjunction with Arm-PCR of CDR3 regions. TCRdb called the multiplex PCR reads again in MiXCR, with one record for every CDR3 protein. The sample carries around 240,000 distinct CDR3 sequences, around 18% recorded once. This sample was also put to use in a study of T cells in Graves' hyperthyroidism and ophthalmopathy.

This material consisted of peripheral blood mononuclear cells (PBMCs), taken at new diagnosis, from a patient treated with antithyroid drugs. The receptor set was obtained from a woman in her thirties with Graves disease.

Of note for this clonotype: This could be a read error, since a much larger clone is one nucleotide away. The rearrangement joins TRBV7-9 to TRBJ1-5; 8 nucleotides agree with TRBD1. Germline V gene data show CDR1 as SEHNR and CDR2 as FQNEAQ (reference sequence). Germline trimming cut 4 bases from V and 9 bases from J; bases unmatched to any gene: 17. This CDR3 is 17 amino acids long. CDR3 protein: CASSSGGGREPGWPQHF. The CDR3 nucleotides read TGTGCCAGCAGCTCAGGGGGCGGCAGGGAGCCTGGGTGGCCCCAGCATTTT.

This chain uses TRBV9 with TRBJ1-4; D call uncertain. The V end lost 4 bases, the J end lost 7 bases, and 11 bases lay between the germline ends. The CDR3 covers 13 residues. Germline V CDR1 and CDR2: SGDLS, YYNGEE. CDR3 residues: CASSSHSGEKLFF. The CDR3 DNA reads TGTGCCAGCAGCTCCCATTCAGGTGAAAAACTGTTTTTT.

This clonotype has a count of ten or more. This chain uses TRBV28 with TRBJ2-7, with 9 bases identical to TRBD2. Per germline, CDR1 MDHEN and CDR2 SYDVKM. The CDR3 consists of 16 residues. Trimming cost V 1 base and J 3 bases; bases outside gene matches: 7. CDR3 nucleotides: TGTGCCAGCAGTTTATTCAGGGCTAGCGGGGACTACGAGCAGTACTTC. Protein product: CASSLFRASGDYEQYF.

This CDR3 is CASSYLRGAQHF. DNA for the CDR3: TGTGCCAGCAGTTACTTAAGGGGGGCCCAGCATTTT. This chain connects TRBV7-9 to TRBJ1-5; D might be TRBD1 (6 bases). The V end lost 6 bases, the J end lost 11 bases, and 14 bases lay between the germline ends. The germline V gene has CDR1 SEHNR and CDR2 FQNEAQ (reference sequence). The CDR3 sequence is 12 residues long.